The sequence of this T cell receptor beta chain was determined in a study of CD8 T cells in ankylosing spondylitis. Quantitative molecular-barcoded 5'-RACE generated the TCR beta libraries. TCRdb fed the 5' RACE reads into MiXCR, producing one record per CDR3 protein. Of roughly 370,000 distinct CDR3 sequences detected, about a fifth appear once; the ten largest clones hold approximately 15%. For this clonotype: Its antigen is undetermined.

Study-wide results and limits: Reports say disease-linked clones showed up significantly more in matched ankylosing spondylitis synovial fluid. What seemed typical of ankylosing spondylitis blood was a TCR beta motif built from several highly homologous variants. Peripheral blood samples showed relatively rare disease-linked clones, and these clones were CD8+. Past studies reported some motif variants in reactive arthritis synovial fluid and blood.

The CDR3 consists of 13 residues. The V segment lost 7 bases and the J segment 2 bases; nucleotides outside the gene matches: 4. Germline CDR1 MDHEN, CDR2 SYDVKM. The chain employs TRBV28 and TRBJ1-2; 7 positions match TRBD1. Sample: blood, either unsorted or a sorted T cell fraction (not recorded which). The receptor's source is a male donor with ankylosing spondylitis. CDR3 protein: CASTTGANYGYTF. The CDR3 DNA reads TGTGCCAGCACCACAGGGGCCAACTATGGCTACACCTTC.